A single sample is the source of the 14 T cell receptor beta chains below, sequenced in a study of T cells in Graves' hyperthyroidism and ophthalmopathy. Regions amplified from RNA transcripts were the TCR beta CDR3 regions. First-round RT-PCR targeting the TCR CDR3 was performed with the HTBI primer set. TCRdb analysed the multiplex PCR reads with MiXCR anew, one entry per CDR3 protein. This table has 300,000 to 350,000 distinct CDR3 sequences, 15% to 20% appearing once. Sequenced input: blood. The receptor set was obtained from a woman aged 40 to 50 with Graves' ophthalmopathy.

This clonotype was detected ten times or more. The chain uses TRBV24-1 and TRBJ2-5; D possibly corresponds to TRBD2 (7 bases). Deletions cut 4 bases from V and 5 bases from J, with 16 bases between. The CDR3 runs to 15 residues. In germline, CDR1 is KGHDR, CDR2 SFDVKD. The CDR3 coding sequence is TGTGCCACCAGTGACCCTAGGACGGGGGGCGAGACCCAGTACTTC. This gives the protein CATSDPRTGGETQYF.

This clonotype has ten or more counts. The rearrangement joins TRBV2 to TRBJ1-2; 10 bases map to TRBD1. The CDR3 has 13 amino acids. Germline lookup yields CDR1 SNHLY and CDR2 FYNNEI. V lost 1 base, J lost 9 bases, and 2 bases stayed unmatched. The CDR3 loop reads CASSEGDRGSYTF. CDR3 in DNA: TGTGCCAGCAGTGAAGGGGACAGGGGTAGCTACACCTTC.

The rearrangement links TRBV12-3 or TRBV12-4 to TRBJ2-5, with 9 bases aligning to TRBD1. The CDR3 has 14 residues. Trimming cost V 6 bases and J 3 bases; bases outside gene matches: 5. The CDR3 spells CASSKTGGEETQYF. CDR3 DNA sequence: TGTGCCAGCAGCAAGACAGGGGGTGAAGAGACCCAGTACTTC.

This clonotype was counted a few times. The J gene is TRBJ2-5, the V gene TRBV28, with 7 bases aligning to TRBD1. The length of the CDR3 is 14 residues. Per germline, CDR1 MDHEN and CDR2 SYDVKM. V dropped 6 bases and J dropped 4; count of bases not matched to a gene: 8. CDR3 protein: CASSRIGGGETQYF. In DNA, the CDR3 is TGTGCCAGCAGCCGAATAGGGGGCGGAGAGACCCAGTACTTC.

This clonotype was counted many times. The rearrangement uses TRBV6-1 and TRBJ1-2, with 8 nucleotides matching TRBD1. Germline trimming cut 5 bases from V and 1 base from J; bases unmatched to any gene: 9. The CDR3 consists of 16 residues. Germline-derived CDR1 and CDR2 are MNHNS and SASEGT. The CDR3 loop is CASSTPGQGDNYGYTF. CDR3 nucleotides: TGTGCCAGCAGTACGCCTGGACAGGGCGATAACTATGGCTACACCTTC.

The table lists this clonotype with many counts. This chain's CDR3 is CASSQGQGSSYEQYF. The CDR3 DNA sequence: TGTGCCAGCAGTCAGGGACAGGGGAGCTCCTACGAGCAGTACTTC. The gene calls are TRBV27 and TRBJ2-7; 10 bases line up with TRBD1. Germline assignment: CDR1 MNHEY and CDR2 SMNVEV (reference sequence). The CDR3 runs to 15 residues. The V gene end was trimmed by 5 bases and the J gene end by 0 bases; junction bases not matched to a gene: 4.

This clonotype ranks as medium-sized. CDR3 loop: CASSYLEALTSGGEETQYF. The CDR3 DNA is TGTGCCAGCAGTTACCTCGAAGCCCTAACTAGCGGAGGCGAAGAGACCCAGTACTTC. The V call is TRBV6-7, the J call TRBJ2-5, with TRBD2 matching over 8 bases. TRBV6-7 is flagged as an ORF with uncertain function. V was pared by 2 bases and J by 3 bases, with 17 bases of the junction left unmatched. The CDR3 consists of 19 residues.

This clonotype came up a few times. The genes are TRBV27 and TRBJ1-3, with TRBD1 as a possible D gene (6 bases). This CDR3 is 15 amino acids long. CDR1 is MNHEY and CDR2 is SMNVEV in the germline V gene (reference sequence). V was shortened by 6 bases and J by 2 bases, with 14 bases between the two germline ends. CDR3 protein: CASSPMGAPGNTIYF. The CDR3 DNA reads TGTGCCAGCAGCCCTATGGGGGCCCCTGGAAACACCATATATTTT.

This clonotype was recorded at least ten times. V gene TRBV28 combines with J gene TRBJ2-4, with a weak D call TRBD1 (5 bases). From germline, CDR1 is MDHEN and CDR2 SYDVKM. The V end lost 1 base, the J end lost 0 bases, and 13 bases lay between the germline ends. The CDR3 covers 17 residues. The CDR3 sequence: CASSLSGKGSAKNIQYF. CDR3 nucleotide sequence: TGTGCCAGCAGTTTATCTGGGAAGGGGTCAGCCAAAAACATTCAGTACTTC.

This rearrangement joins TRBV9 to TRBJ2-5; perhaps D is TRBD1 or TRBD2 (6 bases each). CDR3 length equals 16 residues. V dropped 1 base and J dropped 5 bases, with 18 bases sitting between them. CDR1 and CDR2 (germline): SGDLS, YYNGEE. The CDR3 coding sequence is TGTGCCAGCAGCGTAAAGACAGGCGGGGAGGAGGAGACCCAGTACTTC. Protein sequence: CASSVKTGGEEETQYF.

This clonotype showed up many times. The CDR3 reads CASSDGVNTEAFF. The CDR3 DNA is TGTGCCAGCAGTGATGGGGTGAACACTGAAGCTTTCTTT. This chain links TRBV6-1 with TRBJ1-1; no reliable D call. V was pared by 3 bases and J by 0 bases, with 5 bases between. CDR3 size: 13 residues. CDR1 and CDR2 (germline): MNHNS, SASEGT.

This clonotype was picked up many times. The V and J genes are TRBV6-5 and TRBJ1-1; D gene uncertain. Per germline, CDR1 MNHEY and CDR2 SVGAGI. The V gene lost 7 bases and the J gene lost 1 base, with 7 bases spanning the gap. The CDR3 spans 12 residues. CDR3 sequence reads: CASKTRNTEAFF. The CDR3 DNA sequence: TGTGCCAGCAAAACTCGGAACACTGAAGCTTTCTTT.

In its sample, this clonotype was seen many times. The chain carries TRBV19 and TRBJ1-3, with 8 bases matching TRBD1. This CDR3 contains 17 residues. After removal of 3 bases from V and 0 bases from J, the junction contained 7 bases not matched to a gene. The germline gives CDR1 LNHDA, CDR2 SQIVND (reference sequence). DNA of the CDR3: TGTGCCAGTAGTATTGGGGACAGGTTACTCTCTGGAAACACCATATATTTT. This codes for CASSIGDRLLSGNTIYF.

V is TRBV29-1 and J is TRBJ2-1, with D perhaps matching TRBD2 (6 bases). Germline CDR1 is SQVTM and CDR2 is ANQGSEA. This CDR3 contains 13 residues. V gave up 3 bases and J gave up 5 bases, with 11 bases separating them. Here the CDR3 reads CSVEGGEHNEQFF. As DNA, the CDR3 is TGCAGCGTTGAGGGAGGAGAACACAATGAGCAGTTCTTC.